Below are 32 T cell receptor beta chains sequenced from a single sample in a study of blood T cells in healthy people across ages. For the second PCR, which ran for 7 to 11 cycles, a sample-barcoded 5' primer and a J-beta primer mix were used. TCRdb independently ran MiXCR on the 5' RACE reads; one entry per CDR3 protein. The data contain 700,000 to 800,000 distinct CDR3 sequences, 43% of them singletons. The sequenced sample consisted of blood. These TCRs come from a woman aged 60-70 years in good health.

The chain joins TRBV7-2 to TRBJ2-5; 7 positions match TRBD2. Germline assignment: CDR1 SGHTA and CDR2 FQGNSA. V gave up 5 bases and J gave up 2 bases; unmatched junction bases: 11. The CDR3 sequence is 16 residues long. The CDR3, as DNA: TGTGCCAGCAGCCAACAAGCTCTAGCGGCGCAAGAGACCCAGTACTTC. Translating it yields CASSQQALAAQETQYF.

The sample holds one count of this clonotype. The rearrangement joins TRBV2 to TRBJ1-2; D gene ambiguous. CDR1 and CDR2 (germline): SNHLY, FYNNEI. Trimming left V 3 bases short and J 3 bases short, with 11 bases between. The CDR3 totals 14 residues. The CDR3, as DNA: TGTGCCAGCAGTGATAGCGGGGTAGACTATGGCTACACCTTC. Its protein product is CASSDSGVDYGYTF.

This chain joins TRBV6-2 or TRBV6-3 and TRBJ1-2, with D uncertain. The V end was cut by 1 base, the J end by 7 bases, with 7 bases between. The CDR3 has 12 residues. CDR1 and CDR2 (germline): MNHEY, SVGEGT. CDR3 sequence reads: CASSYFQAGYTF. CDR3 coding DNA: TGTGCCAGCAGTTACTTCCAGGCTGGCTACACCTTC.

This clonotype appeared a single time. Here the CDR3 reads CASSPIPRGEKLFF. CDR3 coding DNA: TGTGCCAGCAGTCCGATCCCCCGGGGGGAAAAACTGTTTTTT. J is TRBJ1-4 and V is TRBV12-3 or TRBV12-4, with D tentatively TRBD1 (5 bases). The CDR3 is made up of 14 amino acids. V was clipped by 5 bases and J by 8 bases, with 15 bases between them.

The genes are TRBV6-2 or TRBV6-3 and TRBJ2-7, with TRBD2 matching over 7 bases. The CDR3 totals 16 residues. Per germline, CDR1 MNHEY and CDR2 SVGEGT. V gave up 0 bases and J gave up 2 bases; unmatched junction bases: 7. The CDR3 DNA reads TGTGCCAGCAGTTACTCGGAGTCGGGGGGAACCTACGAGCAGTACTTC. It translates to CASSYSESGGTYEQYF.

Comment on this clonotype: This may be a read error: a much more frequent sequence differs by one nucleotide. The J gene is TRBJ2-1, the V gene TRBV12-3 or TRBV12-4; a weak D match, TRBD2 (5 bases). The germline V and J ends were trimmed by 7 bases and 12 bases, with 16 bases remaining between them. The length of the CDR3 is 12 residues. CDR3 residues: CASIDPGTPQFF. DNA of the CDR3: TGTGCCAGCATTGACCCGGGAACTCCGCAGTTCTTC.

The chain joins TRBV14 to TRBJ2-3, with 7 bases lining up with TRBD2. The CDR3 loop spans 14 amino acids. V gave up 3 bases and J gave up 12 bases; unmatched junction bases: 12. CDR1 and CDR2 from the germline V gene are SGHDN and FVKESK. The CDR3 here is CASSQGDLRETQYF. The CDR3 coding sequence is TGTGCCAGCAGCCAGGGGGACCTGCGGGAGACCCAGTATTTT.

In this sample, this clonotype turned up a few times. The CDR3 sequence: CASSQETSGGLYNEQFF. As DNA, the CDR3 is TGTGCCAGCAGCCAAGAAACGAGCGGGGGGTTGTATAATGAGCAGTTCTTC. The J gene is TRBJ2-1, the V gene TRBV3-1; 9 nucleotides align to TRBD2. This CDR3 has 17 residues. J was trimmed by 7 bases and V by 0 bases; bases with no gene match: 10. Germline V gives CDR1 LGHDT, CDR2 YNNKEL (reference sequence).

In the case of this clonotype: Possible read error: a much larger clone is one base away. The rearrangement joins TRBV6-5 to TRBJ2-1; TRBD2 is a possible D gene (6 bases). This CDR3 has 16 residues. The germline CDR1 and CDR2 sequences are MNHEY and SVGAGI. Between the trimmed V and J ends, which lost 2 bases and 10 bases, there was a span of 21 bases. The CDR3 loop reads CASSYPGLPRSYEQFF. CDR3 nucleotides: TGTGCCAGCAGTTACCCGGGACTTCCTCGCTCCTACGAGCAGTTCTTC.

Notes on this clonotype: The junction shows a germline mismatch at one end, possibly a read error. V usage is TRBV7-2 and J usage is TRBJ2-6, with unresolved D. CDR1 is SGHTA and CDR2 is FQGNSA in the germline V gene. The CDR3 runs to 16 residues. The CDR3 DNA is TGTGCCAACAGCCTTGACGCACACTCTGGGGCCAACGTCCTGACTTTC. It codes for CANSLDAHSGANVLTF.

The rearrangement links TRBV3-1 to TRBJ2-3; 9 bases align to TRBD2. The CDR3 extends over 14 amino acids. V gave up 8 bases and J gave up 3 bases; unmatched junction bases: 6. Germline V gene lookup returns CDR1 LGHDT and CDR2 YNNKEL (reference sequence). Written as DNA, the CDR3 is TGTGCCAGCCGAGCGGGGGGAGTGACAGATACGCAGTATTTT. Translated, it gives CASRAGGVTDTQYF.

This rearrangement joins TRBV6-2 or TRBV6-3 to TRBJ2-7; TRBD2 aligns across 14 bases. CDR1 MNHEY and CDR2 SVGEGT come from the germline V gene. V shed 6 bases and J 6 bases; nucleotides not matched to a gene: 7. The CDR3 has 15 residues. CDR3 region: CASSTGLAGVFEQYF. For the CDR3, the DNA is TGTGCCAGCAGCACGGGACTAGCGGGAGTTTTCGAGCAGTACTTC.

The gene calls are TRBV30 and TRBJ2-6; weak D call: TRBD1 (5 bases). CDR1 GTSNPN and CDR2 SVGIG come from the germline V gene (reference sequence). The CDR3 is made up of 17 amino acids. V was clipped by 4 bases and J by 0 bases, with 16 bases between them. The CDR3 DNA follows: TGTGCCTGGACCATTGGACACATCAGCTCTGGGGCCAACGTCCTGACTTTC. Its translation: CAWTIGHISSGANVLTF.

This chain connects TRBV5-1 to TRBJ1-1; a weak D match, TRBD1 (5 bases). V gave up 7 bases and J gave up 1 base, with 14 bases separating them. The germline V gene has CDR1 SGHRS and CDR2 YFSETQ. This CDR3 is 14 amino acids long. The CDR3 nucleotides are TGCGCCAGCCTTGGGGGGGGTGGGAACACTGAAGCTTTCTTT. Amino acid sequence: CASLGGGGNTEAFF.

The chain carries TRBV6-2 or TRBV6-3 and TRBJ2-3; D is undetermined. Trimming left V 0 bases short and J 0 bases short, with 10 bases between. CDR1 MNHEY and CDR2 SVGEGT come from the germline V gene. This CDR3 has 16 residues. The CDR3 region is CASSYSLLTSTDTQYF. In DNA, the CDR3 is TGTGCCAGCAGTTACTCCCTGCTGACTAGCACAGATACGCAGTATTTT.

This clonotype was observed a single time. V usage is TRBV6-2 or TRBV6-3 and J usage is TRBJ2-5; 7 bases fit TRBD1. J gave up 4 bases and V 2 bases, and 7 bases lay outside the gene matches. Germline V gene lookup returns CDR1 MNHEY and CDR2 SVGEGT. The CDR3 totals 15 residues. The CDR3 DNA follows: TGTGCCAGCAGTTACCCAGGACAGGTGGGAGAGACCCAGTACTTC. It is translated as CASSYPGQVGETQYF.

V and J are TRBV10-3 and TRBJ2-5; a possible D gene is TRBD1 (5 bases). The J call is in doubt because the DNA end fits TRBJ2-7 better. Germline V gene lookup returns CDR1 ENHRY and CDR2 SYGVKD. The CDR3 consists of 12 residues. The CDR3 sequence is CAISDAGYEQYF. In nucleotides, the CDR3 is TGTGCCATCAGTGATGCAGGGTACGAGCAGTACTTC.

The J gene is TRBJ1-1, the V gene TRBV2; D might be TRBD1 (6 bases). The germline gives CDR1 SNHLY, CDR2 FYNNEI. V lost 7 bases and J lost 5, with 14 bases in between. The CDR3 runs to 13 residues. The CDR3 loop is CASIGGGRTEAFF. In DNA form, the CDR3 reads TGTGCCAGCATAGGAGGGGGACGGACTGAAGCTTTCTTT.

This clonotype has a single count. The chain uses TRBV7-2 and TRBJ1-4, with 8 bases aligning to TRBD1. Germline-derived CDR1 and CDR2 are SGHTA and FQGNSA. Trimming removed 5 bases from V and 7 bases from J; junction bases left unmatched: 9. The CDR3 extends over 15 amino acids. CDR3 in amino acids: CASSRQDRGPEKLFF. Written as DNA, the CDR3 is TGTGCCAGCAGCCGACAAGACAGGGGCCCTGAAAAACTGTTTTTT. The full variable domain, its missing parts supplied by reference TRBV7-2 and TRBJ1-4, is GAGVSQSPSNKVTEKGKDVELRCDPISGHTALYWYRQSLGQGLEFLIYFQGNSAPDKSGLPSDRFSAERTGGSVSTLTIQRTQQEDSAVYLCASSRQDRGPEKLFFGSGTQLSVL.

Concerning this clonotype: Mismatch with germline at one junction end may stem from a read error. V usage is TRBV28 and J usage is TRBJ2-1, with TRBD2 matching over 8 bases. The J call may be in error: the DNA end matches TRBJ2-7 better. The CDR3 runs 15 residues. Germline CDR1 is MDHEN and CDR2 is SYDVKM. CDR3 residues: CASSTETSVYNEQYF. DNA of the CDR3: TGCGCCAGCAGTACCGAGACTAGCGTCTACAATGAGCAGTACTTC.

The J gene is TRBJ2-2, the V gene TRBV10-3; the D gene is possibly TRBD1 (7 bases). The CDR3 is made up of 15 amino acids. Trimming stripped 6 bases from V and 1 base from J, with 12 bases between. Germline values: CDR1 ENHRY, CDR2 SYGVKD. The CDR3 DNA is TGTGCCATCAGCGGAGGGACAGAGAACACCGGGGAGCTGTTTTTT. Translating gives CAISGGTENTGELFF.

The chain combines TRBV4-1 with TRBJ2-7, with D uncertain. The CDR3 has 15 residues. CDR1 is MGHRA, CDR2 YSYEKL, per germline. V lost 0 bases and J 3 bases, leaving 12 bases between the germline ends. CDR3 nucleotide sequence: TGCGCCAGCAGCCAAGAGTCCGGGTACGGCTACGAGCAGTACTTC. Translation: CASSQESGYGYEQYF.

The rearrangement links TRBV29-1 to TRBJ2-2; 9 positions match TRBD1. J lost 5 bases, V lost 2 bases, and 12 bases had no gene match. Germline V gene sequence: CDR1 SQVTM, CDR2 ANQGSEA. This CDR3 is built from 17 residues. The CDR3: CSVESGTGILGTGELFF. CDR3 nucleotide sequence: TGCAGCGTTGAAAGTGGGACAGGGATACTTGGGACCGGGGAGCTGTTTTTT.

J is TRBJ1-4 and V is TRBV12-3 or TRBV12-4; no clear D. The V gene lost 5 bases and the J gene lost 0 bases, with 13 bases spanning the gap. This CDR3 is 16 amino acids long. CDR3 amino acids: CASSRTGGATNEKLFF. In DNA form, the CDR3 reads TGTGCCAGCAGTCGGACGGGTGGTGCAACTAATGAAAAACTGTTTTTT.

This clonotype was detected a few times. The chain couples TRBV5-5 to TRBJ1-1; TRBD1 might be the D (6 bases). In germline, CDR1 is SGHKS, CDR2 YYEKEE (reference sequence). The V and J ends lost 0 bases and 4 bases respectively, with 16 bases between them. The CDR3 is 16 amino acids. CDR3: CASSLGPQGRGTEAFF. Here the CDR3 DNA reads TGTGCCAGCAGCTTGGGGCCTCAGGGGAGAGGCACTGAAGCTTTCTTT.

This clonotype was observed a handful of times. CDR3 DNA sequence: TGTGCCAGCAGCGCGACTAGCCAGAGCTCCTACAATGAGCAGTTCTTC. Amino acids: CASSATSQSSYNEQFF. The rearrangement uses TRBV9 and TRBJ2-1; 7 bases fit TRBD2. Per the germline V gene, CDR1 is SGDLS and CDR2 is YYNGEE. The V and J ends lost 3 bases and 0 bases, in that order; junction bases with no gene match: 6. The CDR3 spans 16 residues. Full variable domain (remainder filled in from reference TRBV9 and TRBJ2-1): DSGVTQTPKHLITATGQRVTLRCSPRSGDLSVYWYQQSLDQGLQFLIQYYNGEERAKGNILERFSAQQFPDLHSELNLSSLELGDSALYFCASSATSQSSYNEQFFGPGTRLTVL.

The rearrangement joins TRBV20-1 to TRBJ2-6; no clear D. Germline CDR1 DFQATT, CDR2 SNEGSKA (reference sequence). The CDR3 length is 14 residues. Trimming shortened V by 1 base and J by 2 bases, and 6 bases separated the two germline ends. The CDR3 reads CSARGWAGANVLTF. For the CDR3, the DNA is TGCAGTGCTAGAGGCTGGGCTGGGGCCAACGTCCTGACTTTC.

The chain employs TRBV3-1 and TRBJ2-1; 7 bases agree with TRBD1. J lost 12 bases, V lost 2 bases, and 13 bases had no gene match. The germline V gene encodes CDR1 LGHDT and CDR2 YNNKEL (reference sequence). CDR3 size: 15 residues. The CDR3 sequence is CASSQPPGSGGRQFF. CDR3 coding DNA: TGTGCCAGCAGCCAACCCCCAGGCTCAGGGGGTAGGCAGTTCTTC.

In this sample, this clonotype turned up many times. The chain has TRBV3-1 and TRBJ2-5; 9 bases line up with TRBD1. The V gene's germline CDR1 is LGHDT and CDR2 YNNKEL (reference sequence). After removal of 4 bases from V and 1 base from J, the junction contained 7 bases not matched to a gene. The CDR3 runs 16 residues. CDR3 DNA sequence: TGTGCCAGCAGCCTCCGGGGACAGGGCGTCCAAGAGACCCAGTACTTC. Translation: CASSLRGQGVQETQYF.

V usage is TRBV3-1 and J usage is TRBJ2-3; TRBD1 aligns across 9 bases. The germline V gene has CDR1 LGHDT and CDR2 YNNKEL (reference sequence). The J segment lost 4 bases and the V segment lost 3 bases, leaving 5 bases of the junction unmatched. The CDR3 consists of 15 residues. The CDR3: CASSHGTGRSDTQYF. In DNA form, the CDR3 reads TGTGCCAGCAGCCATGGGACAGGGAGATCAGATACGCAGTATTTT.

On this clonotype itself: One end of the junction varies from germline; a read error may be responsible. The rearrangement joins TRBV7-9 to TRBJ1-4; D not certain. This CDR3 is built from 15 residues. Per the germline V gene, CDR1 is SEHNR and CDR2 is FQNEAQ (reference sequence). The CDR3 DNA reads as TGTGCCAGCAGCTTAGCCAGCGGACGGTCTGAAGAACTGTTTTTT. Its protein product is CASSLASGRSEELFF. The entire variable domain, with the rest obtained from reference TRBV7-9 and TRBJ1-4, is as follows: DTGVSQNPRHKITKRGQNVTFRCDPISEHNRLYWYRQTLGQGPEFLTYFQNEAQLEKSRLLSDRFSAERPKGSFSTLEIQRTEQGDSAMYLCASSLASGRSEELFFGSGTQLSVL.

A note on this clonotype: The germline gene is not matched at one end of the junction; a read error may be the cause. The chain links TRBV20-1 to TRBJ1-6, with a possible D match to TRBD1 (5 bases). The CDR3 runs to 12 residues. Germline CDR1 is DFQATT and CDR2 is SNEGSKA (reference sequence). CDR3: CSARDGNSPHHF. CDR3 DNA sequence: TGCAGTGCACGGGACGGAAATTCACCCCACCACTTT.